This T cell receptor (beta chain) was documented in a study of blood T cells in healthy people across ages. The V end was cut by 0 bases, the J end by 1 base, with 10 bases between. CDR3 length: 15 amino acids. Germline V CDR1 and CDR2: SGHRS, YFSETQ. A note on this clonotype: Antigen unknown.

A sample-barcoded 5' primer and a J-beta primer mix were used in a second PCR of roughly 7 to 11 cycles. A template-switch adaptor that had 12 random nucleotides put a tag on each cDNA molecule. MiXCR was run by TCRdb on the 5' RACE reads, yielding one entry per CDR3 protein. The sample has roughly 1.7 million distinct CDR3 sequences, roughly 30% seen once; the top ten hold 11%. Study observations and caveats: Naive CD4+ cells and diversity were both higher in long-lived donors than in aged donors. The unsorted PBMCs prevented any conclusive comparison of naive versus antigen-experienced cells.

This chain uses TRBV5-1 with TRBJ2-5, with D possibly matching TRBD2 (6 bases). Material: blood. This TCR derives from a woman in her thirties in good health. This CDR3 is CASSLDGGFQETQYF. The CDR3, as DNA: TGCGCCAGCAGCTTGGATGGGGGGTTCCAAGAGACCCAGTACTTC. Full variable domain (missing parts from reference TRBV5-1 and TRBJ2-5): KAGVTQTPRYLIKTRGQQVTLSCSPISGHRSVSWYQQTPGQGLQFLFEYFSETQRNKGNFPGRFSGRQFSNSRSEMNVSTLELGDSALYLCASSLDGGFQETQYFGPGTRLLVL.